This passage covers 2 T cell receptor beta chains from one sample sequenced in a study of Ad26.COV2.S vaccination and SARS-CoV-2 variants. Only in-frame clones appear in the TCRdb table, and some are missing; sequencing was by immunoSEQ multiplex PCR. Among just under 250,000 clones listed, around nine tenths were seen once. Treatment noted: around 19 received Ad26.COV2.S at low or high dose, single or two shots; five or six received placebo; per-sample allocation not given. Following the first vaccine or placebo injection, samples were taken on day 63. Source: peripheral blood, taken in a trial of Ad26.COV2.S vaccine versus placebo. The receptors stem from a person between 18 and 60 years old who received the Ad26.COV2.S COVID-19 vaccine or a placebo.

This chain links TRBV6-6 with TRBJ1-1; D is ambiguous. The V and J ends lost 0 bases and 2 bases respectively, with 10 bases between them. This CDR3 is built from 15 residues. The V gene's germline CDR1 is MNHNY and CDR2 SVGAGI (reference sequence). The CDR3 bases are TGTGCCAGCAGTTACTCGATCAGAATTAACACTGAAGCTTTCTTT. As protein: CASSYSIRINTEAFF.

This chain joins TRBV24-1 and TRBJ1-5; TRBD1 matches at 12 bases. The germline V gene encodes CDR1 KGHDR and CDR2 SFDVKD. This CDR3 spans 19 amino acids. V was pared by 9 bases and J by 2 bases, with 16 bases of the junction left unmatched. The CDR3 region is CATPYRFPGQGAGNQPQHF. The CDR3, as DNA: TGTGCCACCCCATACCGGTTTCCGGGACAGGGGGCTGGCAATCAGCCCCAGCATTTT.